The text below deals with one T cell receptor (beta chain). Its antigen is unknown. No quality values exist for individual bases; no much larger clone is one base distant. Each collaborating institution followed its own protocols to collect whole blood in K2EDTA tubes. For TCRbeta analysis, collaborators shipped samples as frozen whole blood, isolated PBMCs, or DNA extracted from either of those sample types. CDR1 and CDR2, looked up from the germline V gene, are SGHNT and YENEEA. The V and J ends are trimmed by 5 bases and 2 bases, leaving 19 bases between them. The CDR3 runs 17 amino acids, cysteine and phenylalanine included. Solely the CDR3 DNA is kept, with 51 bases framed from the first base. These data come from a study of blood T cell repertoires in COVID-19 (TCRdb year 2020). Regarding the complete study: Samples covering the acute and convalescent phases of COVID-19 were provided by collaborators in the United States, Italy and Spain. The prospective study material was composed of cDNA or gDNA derived from T cells, B-cell-depleted T cells, or PBMCs. Deeply sampled blood TCRbeta repertoires from subjects exposed to, actively infected with, or recovered from COVID-19 were included in the dataset. The repertoires were made available in a free public database intended to serve as a resource for research on the immune response to SARS-CoV-2. Samples were obtained from the ongoing ImmuneRACE study (first 160 participants) and from 1,000 to 1,500 subjects provided by 6 global collaborators. A de-identified subject ID, COVID-19 status, age in years and sex were almost always included in the sample metadata. Where HLA class I and class II types were available, the types were taken from metadata supplied by the sample provider, not from assay-based typing. Points the paper makes about the study in general: The amount of clinical and demographic metadata varied by source and participant and was provided uncurated.

TCRbeta CDR3 regions were amplified from genomic DNA by means of the immunoSEQ Assay, a bias-controlled multiplex PCR. Under the source paper's analysis protocol: The number of nucleated cells in each sample was estimated by amplification of reference gene primers within the assay. To quantify the absolute abundance of each unique TCRbeta CDR3 rearrangement, sequence reads were collapsed and filtered. For each sample, productive Simpson clonality was calculated by taking the square root of Simpson's diversity index across productive rearrangements. The clones in this table, taken by TCRdb from immuneACCESS, are in-frame only. Not every clone is retained; where verified, under half of the shortfall comes from an unresolved V gene, and the cause of the rest is unknown. V and J calls and clone size come straight from that table; D and trimming were deduced from the DNA. This sample comprises 88,000 or so clones, about 85% of them detected only once. Clones ranked in the top ten supply approximately 3.9% of the sample.

The sequence derives from a man aged 55 to 70 with acute or convalescent COVID-19. Recombination joined TRBV11-3 with TRBJ2-1, with TRBD1 tentatively as D gene (6 bases match). The sequencing sample was made of peripheral blood. The CDR3 protein: CASSLPRQGCPYNEQFF. DNA sequence: TGTGCCAGCAGCCTCCCTCGGCAGGGGTGCCCCTACAATGAGCAGTTCTTC.